The 5 T cell receptor beta chains listed next were all sequenced from one sample in a study of shared clonotypes between healthy human individuals. The method was immunoSEQ multiplex PCR; TCRdb's version includes in-frame clones alone and lacks a portion of them. The data hold 2,100,000 or so clones, with more than 90% observed a single time. Sequences were obtained from naive CD4+ T cells sorted from blood. The subset denotes: CD45RA+ positively selected. All receptors derive from a man in his late teens or twenties in good health.

The chain links TRBV27 to TRBJ1-2; D call uncertain. Germline lookup yields CDR1 MNHEY and CDR2 SMNVEV (reference sequence). CDR3 size: 15 residues. V was cut by 2 bases and J by 14 bases, with 24 bases left in between. The CDR3 DNA sequence: TGTGCCAGCAGTTTAACGCAGAGCCGGGTTAGTCGGTATACCTTC. It codes for CASSLTQSRVSRYTF.

The CDR3 DNA reads as TGTGCCAGCAGTAACCGGCAAGGCGGCGGCGGGGAGCTGTTTTTT. Residues: CASSNRQGGGGELFF. The V gene is TRBV11-3, the J gene TRBJ2-2; no reliable D call. CDR3 length equals 15 residues. V was clipped by 6 bases and J by 7 bases, with 18 bases between them. Looked up from germline, CDR1 is SGHNT and CDR2 is YENEEA. The full variable domain, in which reference TRBV11-3 and TRBJ2-2 provide the parts outside the CDR3, is EAGVVQSPRYKIIEKKQPVAFWCNPISGHNTLYWYLQNLGQGPELLIRYENEEAVDDSQLPKDRFSAERLKGVDSTLKIQPAELGDSAVYLCASSNRQGGGGELFFGEGSRLTVL.

The chain recombines TRBV10-2 with TRBJ1-2, with D hard to call. Trimming pared 3 bases from V and 0 bases from J, leaving 11 bases between. CDR3 length equals 15 residues. Germline V CDR1 and CDR2: WSHSY, SAAADI. The chain's CDR3 is CASSDFENANYGYTF. For the CDR3, the DNA is TGCGCCAGCAGTGATTTCGAGAATGCTAACTATGGCTACACCTTC.

In this sample, this clone turned up a few times. The chain recombines TRBV11-3 with TRBJ1-6; unclear D gene. Germline V lookup: CDR1 SGHNT, CDR2 YENEEA. Trimming shortened V by 1 base and J by 6 bases, and 10 bases separated the two germline ends. CDR3 length: 15 residues. As DNA, the CDR3 is TGTGCCAGCAGCTTAGGGGAGGTAGGTAATTCACCCCTCCACTTT. Amino acids: CASSLGEVGNSPLHF.

This rearrangement joins TRBV25-1 to TRBJ1-5; TRBD1 might be the D (5 bases). The germline CDR1 and CDR2 sequences are MGHDK and SYGVNS. CDR3 length equals 15 residues. Trimming took 2 bases from V and 0 from J, leaving 8 bases between them. CDR3 region: CASSEGTYSNQPQHF. DNA for the CDR3: TGTGCCAGCAGTGAAGGGACGTATAGCAATCAGCCCCAGCATTTT.